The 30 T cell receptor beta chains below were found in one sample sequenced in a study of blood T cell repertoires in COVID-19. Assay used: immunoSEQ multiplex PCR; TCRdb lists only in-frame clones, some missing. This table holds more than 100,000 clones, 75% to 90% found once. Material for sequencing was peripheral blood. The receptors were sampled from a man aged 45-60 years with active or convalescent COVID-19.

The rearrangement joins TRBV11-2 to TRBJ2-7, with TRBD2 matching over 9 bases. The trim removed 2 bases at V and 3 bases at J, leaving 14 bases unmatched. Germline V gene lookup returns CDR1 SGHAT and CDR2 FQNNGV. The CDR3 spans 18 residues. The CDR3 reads CASSLTRVGAGGDYEQYF. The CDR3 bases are TGTGCCAGCAGCTTAACCCGGGTGGGAGCGGGGGGAGACTACGAGCAGTACTTC.

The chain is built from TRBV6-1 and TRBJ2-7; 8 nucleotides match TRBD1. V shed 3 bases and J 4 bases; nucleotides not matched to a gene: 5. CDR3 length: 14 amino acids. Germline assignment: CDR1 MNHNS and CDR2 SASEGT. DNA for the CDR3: TGTGCCAGCAGTGAGTTTAGGACAGGGTACGAGCAGTACTTC. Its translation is CASSEFRTGYEQYF.

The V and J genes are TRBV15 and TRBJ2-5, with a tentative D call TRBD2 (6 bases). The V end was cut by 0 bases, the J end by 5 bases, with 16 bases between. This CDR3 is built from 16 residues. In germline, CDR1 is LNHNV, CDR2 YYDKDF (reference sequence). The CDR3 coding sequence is TGTGCCACCAGCAGAGATGGTCCCGGACTAAAGGAGACCCAGTACTTC. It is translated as CATSRDGPGLKETQYF.

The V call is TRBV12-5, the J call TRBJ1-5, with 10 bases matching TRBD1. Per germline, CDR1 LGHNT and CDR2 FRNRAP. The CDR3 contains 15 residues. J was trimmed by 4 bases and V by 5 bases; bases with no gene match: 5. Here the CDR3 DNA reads TGTGCTAGTGGTACCGGACAGGGGGTGAATCAGCCCCAGCATTTT. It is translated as CASGTGQGVNQPQHF.

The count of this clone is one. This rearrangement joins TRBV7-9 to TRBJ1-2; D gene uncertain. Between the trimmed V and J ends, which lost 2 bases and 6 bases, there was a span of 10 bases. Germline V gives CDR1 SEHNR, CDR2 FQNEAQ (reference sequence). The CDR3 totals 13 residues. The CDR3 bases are TGTGCCAGCAGCTTACCCCACGAGGATGGCTACACCTTC. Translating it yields CASSLPHEDGYTF.

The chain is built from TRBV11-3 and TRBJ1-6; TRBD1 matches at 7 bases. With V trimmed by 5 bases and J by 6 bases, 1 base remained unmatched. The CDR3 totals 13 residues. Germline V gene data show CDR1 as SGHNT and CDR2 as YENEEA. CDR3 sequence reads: CASSRDSNSPLHF. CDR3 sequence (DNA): TGTGCCAGCAGCCGGGACAGTAATTCACCCCTCCACTTT.

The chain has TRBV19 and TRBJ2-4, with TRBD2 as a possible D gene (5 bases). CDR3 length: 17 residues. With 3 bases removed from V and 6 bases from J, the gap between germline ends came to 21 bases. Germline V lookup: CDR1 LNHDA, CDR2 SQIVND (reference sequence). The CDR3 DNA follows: TGTGCCAGTAGTATCGCTGGGCTCGGGGTCGAGGTAAACATTCAGTACTTC. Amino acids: CASSIAGLGVEVNIQYF. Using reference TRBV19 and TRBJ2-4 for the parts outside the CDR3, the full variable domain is DGGITQSPKYLFRKEGQNVTLSCEQNLNHDAMYWYRQDPGQGLRLIYYSQIVNDFQKGDIAEGYSVSREKKESFPLTVTSAQKNPTAFYLCASSIAGLGVEVNIQYFGAGTRLSVL.

CDR3 in amino acids: CASSLGGQGQTQYF. Written as DNA, the CDR3 is TGTGCCAGCAGCCTAGGGGGACAGGGACAGACCCAGTACTTC. The chain couples TRBV28 to TRBJ2-5, with 9 bases identical to TRBD1. Germline lookup yields CDR1 MDHEN and CDR2 SYDVKM. CDR3 length: 14 amino acids. Trimming took 6 bases from V and 6 from J; bases not matched to a gene: 8.

CDR3 DNA sequence: TGTGCCAGCAGTTTAGCCAGCTCCTACGAGCAGTACTTC. Protein sequence: CASSLASSYEQYF. The J gene is TRBJ2-7, the V gene TRBV28; no clear D. This CDR3 comprises 13 residues. V was pared by 2 bases and J by 0 bases, with 5 bases between. Germline CDR1 MDHEN, CDR2 SYDVKM.

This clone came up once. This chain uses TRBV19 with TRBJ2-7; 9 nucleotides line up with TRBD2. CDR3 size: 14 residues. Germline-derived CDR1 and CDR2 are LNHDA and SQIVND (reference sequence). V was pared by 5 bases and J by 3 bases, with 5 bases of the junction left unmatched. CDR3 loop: CASSSRAGGYEQYF. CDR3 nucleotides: TGTGCCAGTAGTTCGAGAGCGGGGGGCTACGAGCAGTACTTC.

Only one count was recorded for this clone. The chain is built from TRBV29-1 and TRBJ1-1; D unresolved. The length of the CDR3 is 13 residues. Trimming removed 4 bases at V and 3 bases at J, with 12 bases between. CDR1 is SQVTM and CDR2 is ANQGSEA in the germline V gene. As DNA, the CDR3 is TGCAGCGTTGGGGAGGGTAGGGACACTGAAGCTTTCTTT. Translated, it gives CSVGEGRDTEAFF.

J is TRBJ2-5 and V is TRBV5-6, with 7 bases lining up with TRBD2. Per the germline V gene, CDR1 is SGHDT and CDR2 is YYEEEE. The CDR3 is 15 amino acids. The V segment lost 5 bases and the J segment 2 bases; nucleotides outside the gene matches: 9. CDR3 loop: CASRSLGLMQETQYF. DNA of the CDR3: TGTGCCAGCAGATCGTTGGGACTAATGCAAGAGACCCAGTACTTC.

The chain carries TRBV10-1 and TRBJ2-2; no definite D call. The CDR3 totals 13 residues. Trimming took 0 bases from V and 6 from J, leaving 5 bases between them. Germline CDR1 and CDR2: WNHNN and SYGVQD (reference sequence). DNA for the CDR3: TGCGCCAGCAGTGAGTCACGGGCCGGGGAGCTGTTTTTT. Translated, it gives CASSESRAGELFF.

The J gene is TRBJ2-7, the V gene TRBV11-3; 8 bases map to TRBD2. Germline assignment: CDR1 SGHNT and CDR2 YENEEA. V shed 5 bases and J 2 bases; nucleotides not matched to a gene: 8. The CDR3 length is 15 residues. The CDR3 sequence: CASSPAGATPYEQYF. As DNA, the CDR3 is TGTGCCAGCAGCCCAGCGGGAGCAACCCCCTACGAGCAGTACTTC.

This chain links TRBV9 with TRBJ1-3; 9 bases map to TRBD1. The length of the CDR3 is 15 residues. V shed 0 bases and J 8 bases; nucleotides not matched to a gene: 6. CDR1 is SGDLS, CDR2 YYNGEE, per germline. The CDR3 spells CASSVGGQGFDTIYF. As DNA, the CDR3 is TGTGCCAGCAGCGTAGGTGGACAGGGGTTTGACACCATATATTTT.

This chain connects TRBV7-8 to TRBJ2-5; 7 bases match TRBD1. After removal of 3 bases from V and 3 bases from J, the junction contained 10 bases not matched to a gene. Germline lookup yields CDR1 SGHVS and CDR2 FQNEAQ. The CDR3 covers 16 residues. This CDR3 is CASSLAPDRRKETQYF. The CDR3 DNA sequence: TGTGCCAGCAGCTTGGCGCCGGACAGGAGAAAAGAGACCCAGTACTTC.

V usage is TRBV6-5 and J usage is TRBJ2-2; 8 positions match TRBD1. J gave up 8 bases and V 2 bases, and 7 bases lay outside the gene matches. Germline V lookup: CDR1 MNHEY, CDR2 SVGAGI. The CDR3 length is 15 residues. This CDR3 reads CASSYETGVRGELFF. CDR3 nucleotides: TGTGCCAGCAGTTACGAGACAGGGGTGCGAGGGGAGCTGTTTTTT.

CDR3 in amino acids: CASSPLNRGRELFF. The CDR3 DNA reads as TGTGCCAGTAGCCCACTCAACAGGGGCCGGGAGCTGTTTTTT. V gene TRBV19 combines with J gene TRBJ2-2, with TRBD1 matching 7 bases. Germline V gives CDR1 LNHDA, CDR2 SQIVND (reference sequence). The CDR3 consists of 14 residues. V trimming: 6 bases; J trimming: 9 bases; junction bases outside the gene matches: 10. Complete variable domain (other parts from reference TRBV19 and TRBJ2-2): DGGITQSPKYLFRKEGQNVTLSCEQNLNHDAMYWYRQDPGQGLRLIYYSQIVNDFQKGDIAEGYSVSREKKESFPLTVTSAQKNPTAFYLCASSPLNRGRELFFGEGSRLTVL.

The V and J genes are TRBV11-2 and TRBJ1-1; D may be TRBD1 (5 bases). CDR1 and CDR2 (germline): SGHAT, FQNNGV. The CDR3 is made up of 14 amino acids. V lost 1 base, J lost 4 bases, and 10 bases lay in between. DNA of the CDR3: TGTGCCAGCAGCTTAGCCGGAGGGGCCACTGAAGCTTTCTTT. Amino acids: CASSLAGGATEAFF.

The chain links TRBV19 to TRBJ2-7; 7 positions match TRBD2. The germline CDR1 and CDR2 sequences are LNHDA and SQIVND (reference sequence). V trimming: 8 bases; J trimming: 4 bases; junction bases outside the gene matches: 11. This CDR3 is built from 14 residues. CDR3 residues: CASGLGGSAYEQYF. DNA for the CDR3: TGTGCCAGTGGCCTCGGGGGGTCAGCATACGAGCAGTACTTC.

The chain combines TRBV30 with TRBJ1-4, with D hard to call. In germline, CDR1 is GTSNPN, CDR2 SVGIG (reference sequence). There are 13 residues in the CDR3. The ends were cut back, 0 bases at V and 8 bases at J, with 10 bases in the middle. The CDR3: CAWSVRAGEKLFF. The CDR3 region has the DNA TGTGCCTGGAGTGTACGGGCGGGGGAAAAACTGTTTTTT.

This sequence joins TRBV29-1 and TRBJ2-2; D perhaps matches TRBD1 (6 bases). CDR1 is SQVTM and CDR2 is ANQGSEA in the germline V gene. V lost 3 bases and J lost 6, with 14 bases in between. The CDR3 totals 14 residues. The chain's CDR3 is CSVDGGYESGELFF. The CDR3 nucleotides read TGCAGCGTTGATGGGGGCTACGAGTCCGGGGAGCTGTTTTTT.

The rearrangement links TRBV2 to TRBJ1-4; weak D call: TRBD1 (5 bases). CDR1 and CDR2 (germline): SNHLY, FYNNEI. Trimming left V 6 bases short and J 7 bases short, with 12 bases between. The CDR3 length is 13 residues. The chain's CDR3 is CASRRQMGEKLFF. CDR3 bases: TGTGCCAGCAGAAGACAGATGGGTGAAAAACTGTTTTTT.

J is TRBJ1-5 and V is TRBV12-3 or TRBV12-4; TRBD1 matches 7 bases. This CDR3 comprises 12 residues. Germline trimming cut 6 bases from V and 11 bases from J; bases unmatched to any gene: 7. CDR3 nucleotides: TGTGCCAGCAGACTTTTGACAGGGTCCCAGCATTTT. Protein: CASRLLTGSQHF.

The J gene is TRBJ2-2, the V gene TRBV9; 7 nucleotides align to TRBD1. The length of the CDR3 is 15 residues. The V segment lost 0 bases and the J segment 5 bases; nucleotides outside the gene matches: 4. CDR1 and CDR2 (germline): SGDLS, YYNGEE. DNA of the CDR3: TGTGCCAGCAGCGTAGGACAGGGTCCAACCGGGGAGCTGTTTTTT. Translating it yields CASSVGQGPTGELFF.

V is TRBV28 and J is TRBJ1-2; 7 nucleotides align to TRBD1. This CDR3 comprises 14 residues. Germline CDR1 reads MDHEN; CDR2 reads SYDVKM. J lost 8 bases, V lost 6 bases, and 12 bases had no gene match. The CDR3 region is CASRPIGQVAGYTF. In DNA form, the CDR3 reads TGTGCCAGCAGACCTATCGGACAGGTGGCGGGCTACACCTTC.

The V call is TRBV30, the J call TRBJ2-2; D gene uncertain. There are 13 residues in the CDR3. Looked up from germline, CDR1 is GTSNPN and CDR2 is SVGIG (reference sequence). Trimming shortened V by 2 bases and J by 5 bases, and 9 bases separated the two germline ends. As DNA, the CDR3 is TGTGCCTGGAGTACCCACTTTACCGGGGAGCTGTTTTTT. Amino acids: CAWSTHFTGELFF.

CDR3 nucleotide sequence: TGTGCCAGCAGTGAAAATTTAGCCCAGACCTACAATGAGCAGTTCTTC. Amino acids: CASSENLAQTYNEQFF. This chain links TRBV6-1 with TRBJ2-1, with D uncertain. The CDR3 totals 16 residues. The germline gives CDR1 MNHNS, CDR2 SASEGT. The ends were cut back, 2 bases at V and 2 bases at J, with 13 bases in the middle.

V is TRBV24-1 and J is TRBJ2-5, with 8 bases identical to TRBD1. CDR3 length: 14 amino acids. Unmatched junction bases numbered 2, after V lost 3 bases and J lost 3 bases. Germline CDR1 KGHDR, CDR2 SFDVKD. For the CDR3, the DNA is TGTGCCACCAGTGATACGACAGGGGAAGAGACCCAGTACTTC. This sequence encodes CATSDTTGEETQYF.

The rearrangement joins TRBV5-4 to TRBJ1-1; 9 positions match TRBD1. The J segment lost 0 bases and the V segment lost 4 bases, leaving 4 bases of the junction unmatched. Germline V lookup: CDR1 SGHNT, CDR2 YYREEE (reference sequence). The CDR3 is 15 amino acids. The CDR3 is CASSPGTGMNTEAFF. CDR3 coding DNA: TGTGCCAGCAGCCCCGGGACAGGGATGAACACTGAAGCTTTCTTT.